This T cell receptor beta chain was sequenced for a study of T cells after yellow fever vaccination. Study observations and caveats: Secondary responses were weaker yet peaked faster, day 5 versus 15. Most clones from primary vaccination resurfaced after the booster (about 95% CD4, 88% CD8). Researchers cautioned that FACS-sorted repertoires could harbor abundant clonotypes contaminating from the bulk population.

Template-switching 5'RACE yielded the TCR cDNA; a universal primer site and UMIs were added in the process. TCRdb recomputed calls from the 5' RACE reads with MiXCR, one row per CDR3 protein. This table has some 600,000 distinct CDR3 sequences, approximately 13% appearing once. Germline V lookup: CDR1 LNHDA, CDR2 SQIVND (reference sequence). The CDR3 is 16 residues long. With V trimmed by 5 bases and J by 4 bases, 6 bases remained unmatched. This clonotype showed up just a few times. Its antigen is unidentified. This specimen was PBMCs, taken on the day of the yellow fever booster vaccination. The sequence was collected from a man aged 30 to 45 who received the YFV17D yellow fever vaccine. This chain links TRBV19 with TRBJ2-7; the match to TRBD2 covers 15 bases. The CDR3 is CASSDGLAGGPYEQYF. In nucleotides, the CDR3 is TGTGCCAGTAGTGACGGACTAGCGGGAGGGCCGTACGAGCAGTACTTC.